The present T cell receptor beta chain was sequenced within a study of shared clonotypes between healthy human individuals. Whole-study context: Each donor's CD8 memory used one plate, CD8 naive two, each CD4 subset three.

It was CD45RO-negative cells, positively selected for CCR7, that made up naive CD8 cells, with terminally differentiated effector memory CD45RA+ cells excluded. On this clone itself: Its antigen is as yet unknown.

Points from the study as a whole: The study sampled only blood, and tissue repertoires likely differ.

Every immunoSEQ plate was one replicate of a subset's evenly spread DNA. In the source study's methods: ImmunoSEQ gave junction-only sequences without quality scores, so filtering differed. Method: immunoSEQ multiplex PCR; TCRdb's copy keeps in-frame clones and lacks some. D and trimming come from the DNA, and the V and J calls and clone size come from that table. This sample has 1.5 million to 2.5 million clones, with over 85% found just once. The receptor was isolated from a man between 18 and 29 years old in good health. Sequenced sample: naive CD8+ T cells sorted from blood.

The CDR3 spells CASSYIGLNQPQHF. In DNA, the CDR3 is TGTGCCAGCAGTTACATAGGGCTGAATCAGCCCCAGCATTTT. The chain combines TRBV6-5 with TRBJ1-5; no clear D. Germline V gene data show CDR1 as MNHEY and CDR2 as SVGAGI. This CDR3 is built from 14 residues. V lost 2 bases and J 4 bases, leaving 9 bases between the germline ends.